This T cell receptor beta chain was sequenced during a study of beta chain features in type 1 diabetes. This clone was observed a handful of times. As yet, its antigen is unknown. Isolated RNA was reverse transcribed in full, so expressed TCRB transcripts were sequenced. The data were produced by immunoSEQ multiplex PCR, yet TCRdb's version contains in-frame clones alone and is incomplete. This table holds about 650,000 clones, 9.5% to 15% found once. Study-wide findings and caveats: Shortening of TCRB CDR3s, moderate but significant, appeared in all four CD4+ subsets of Type 1 diabetes patients.

Sequencing was performed on naive CD4+ T cells from blood. The TCR was taken from a man aged 25 to 40 with type 1 diabetes.

The CDR3 loop is CASSQWTGGPTDTQYF. The CDR3 DNA sequence: TGCGCCAGCAGTCAATGGACAGGGGGCCCCACAGATACGCAGTATTTT. This sequence joins TRBV23-1 and TRBJ2-3; 11 bases align to TRBD1. Being an ORF, TRBV23-1 has a function that is uncertain. The CDR3 is 16 amino acids. With V trimmed by 1 base and J by 2 bases, 2 bases remained unmatched.